One sample yielded the 13 T cell receptor beta chains listed below, sequenced in a study of CD8 T cell repertoires and HIV-1 epitope variants. Assay: immunoSEQ multiplex PCR; the TCRdb copy retains only in-frame clones and omits some. The table includes about 5,800 clones, roughly two thirds detected once. Antigen specificity for these receptors is unknown. Sequencing input: cultured CD8+ T cells derived from PBMCs. The source is a male donor with HIV.

This clone was seen a few times. CDR3 residues: CASSLTGSFTYEQYF. The CDR3 DNA is TGTGCCAGCAGCCTGACAGGGTCATTTACCTACGAGCAGTACTTC. The chain links TRBV6-5 to TRBJ2-7; 7 bases match TRBD1. Germline CDR1 MNHEY, CDR2 SVGAGI. The V gene end was trimmed by 6 bases and the J gene end by 2 bases; junction bases not matched to a gene: 10. The CDR3 contains 15 residues.

This chain connects TRBV5-1 to TRBJ2-3; D unclear. Germline lookup yields CDR1 SGHRS and CDR2 YFSETQ. The CDR3 loop spans 16 amino acids. V gave up 0 bases and J gave up 0 bases, with 11 bases separating them. This CDR3 reads CASSLGAAASTDTQYF. For the CDR3, the DNA is TGCGCCAGCAGCTTGGGGGCGGCCGCGAGCACAGATACGCAGTATTTT. Filled out from reference TRBV5-1 and TRBJ2-3, the complete variable domain reads KAGVTQTPRYLIKTRGQQVTLSCSPISGHRSVSWYQQTPGQGLQFLFEYFSETQRNKGNFPGRFSGRQFSNSRSEMNVSTLELGDSALYLCASSLGAAASTDTQYFGPGTRLTVL.

This sequence joins TRBV7-2 and TRBJ1-2; TRBD1 is a possible D gene (5 bases). Deletions cut 7 bases from V and 5 bases from J, with 17 bases between. The germline V gene has CDR1 SGHTA and CDR2 FQGNSA. CDR3 length equals 14 residues. DNA of the CDR3: TGTGCCAGCACCTCGACAGCCGTTTCATATGGCTACACCTTC. Protein sequence: CASTSTAVSYGYTF.

The V and J genes are TRBV7-8 and TRBJ1-1; 7 nucleotides align to TRBD1. This CDR3 is 16 amino acids long. V was pared by 5 bases and J by 0 bases, with 9 bases of the junction left unmatched. The germline V gene encodes CDR1 SGHVS and CDR2 FQNEAQ. The CDR3: CASSLMGQIMNTEAFF. CDR3 sequence (DNA): TGTGCCAGCAGCCTCATGGGACAGATCATGAACACTGAAGCTTTCTTT.

The chain is built from TRBV5-1 and TRBJ2-7; 7 bases agree with TRBD2. The CDR3 consists of 15 residues. V shed 4 bases and J 2 bases; nucleotides not matched to a gene: 9. Germline CDR1 and CDR2: SGHRS and YFSETQ. The CDR3 coding sequence is TGCGCCAGCAGCCCCGAAGGCGGGGGAGCCTACGAGCAGTACTTC. Its translation is CASSPEGGGAYEQYF. Complete variable domain (other parts from reference TRBV5-1 and TRBJ2-7): KAGVTQTPRYLIKTRGQQVTLSCSPISGHRSVSWYQQTPGQGLQFLFEYFSETQRNKGNFPGRFSGRQFSNSRSEMNVSTLELGDSALYLCASSPEGGGAYEQYFGPGTRLTVT.

The sample holds one count of this clone. The V gene is TRBV19, the J gene TRBJ2-1, with 9 bases matching TRBD2. This CDR3 has 15 residues. The V gene's germline CDR1 is LNHDA and CDR2 SQIVND (reference sequence). The trim removed 2 bases at V and 4 bases at J, leaving 3 bases unmatched. CDR3 DNA: TGTGCCAGTAGTATAAGCGGGGGGCGATACAATGAGCAGTTCTTC. It encodes CASSISGGRYNEQFF.

This rearrangement joins TRBV7-9 to TRBJ1-2; no clear D. Germline V gives CDR1 SEHNR, CDR2 FQNEAQ (reference sequence). Trimming left V 1 base short and J 6 bases short, with 18 bases between. The CDR3 runs to 16 residues. The CDR3 bases are TGTGCCAGCAGCTTAGAAGTTAGGGTTCTGAAGAATGGCTACACCTTC. Translation gives CASSLEVRVLKNGYTF.

Notes on this clone: At one of its ends the junction is not consistent with the germline gene, which may arise from a read error. The chain carries TRBV19 and TRBJ1-2, with 9 bases that match TRBD1. Germline V CDR1 and CDR2: LNHDA, SQIVND (reference sequence). CDR3 length: 20 amino acids. The chain's CDR3 is CASSIEPTGGTPTHLYGYTF. CDR3 DNA: TGTGCCAGTAGCATAGAACCGACAGGGGGAACCCCTACCCACTTATATGGCTACACCTTC.

The rearrangement uses TRBV15 and TRBJ1-4; D gene ambiguous. Looked up from germline, CDR1 is LNHNV and CDR2 is YYDKDF (reference sequence). V was trimmed by 6 bases and J by 7 bases, leaving 15 bases between them. The CDR3 spans 14 residues. Written as DNA, the CDR3 is TGTGCCACCAGGTCTGGGAGTGGCAGTGAAAAACTGTTTTTT. It is translated as CATRSGSGSEKLFF.

The chain uses TRBV4-1 and TRBJ2-3; TRBD2 is a possible D gene (6 bases). The CDR3 is 13 amino acids. Trimming left V 1 base short and J 8 bases short, with 10 bases between. The V gene's germline CDR1 is MGHRA and CDR2 YSYEKL. The CDR3 nucleotides read TGCGCCAGCAGCCAAGTGGGACTCCTTACGCAGTATTTT. It codes for CASSQVGLLTQYF.

The chain recombines TRBV5-6 with TRBJ2-5; unclear D gene. V gave up 0 bases and J gave up 5 bases, with 11 bases separating them. Per the germline V gene, CDR1 is SGHDT and CDR2 is YYEEEE. The CDR3 is 14 amino acids. DNA for the CDR3: TGTGCCAGCAGCTTGGTTTTGTCCTCGGAGACCCAGTACTTC. This gives the protein CASSLVLSSETQYF.

This chain connects TRBV14 to TRBJ2-7, with TRBD1 matching over 12 bases. This CDR3 has 17 residues. The V and J ends lost 2 bases and 6 bases, in that order; junction bases with no gene match: 11. The germline V gene has CDR1 SGHDN and CDR2 FVKESK. CDR3 region: CASSQKLPGQGASEQYF. Here the CDR3 DNA reads TGTGCCAGCAGCCAAAAATTACCGGGACAGGGGGCGAGCGAGCAGTACTTC.

This clone was detected only a few times. The gene calls are TRBV4-3 and TRBJ1-1; possibly TRBD1 for D (6 bases). V lost 0 bases and J 8 bases, leaving 16 bases between the germline ends. This CDR3 region has 15 residues. Germline V gene sequence: CDR1 LGHNA, CDR2 YSLEER. The CDR3 DNA reads TGCGCCAGCAGCCAAGATAGGGGGGAATTAAGAGAAGCTTTCTTT. Amino acid sequence: CASSQDRGELREAFF.